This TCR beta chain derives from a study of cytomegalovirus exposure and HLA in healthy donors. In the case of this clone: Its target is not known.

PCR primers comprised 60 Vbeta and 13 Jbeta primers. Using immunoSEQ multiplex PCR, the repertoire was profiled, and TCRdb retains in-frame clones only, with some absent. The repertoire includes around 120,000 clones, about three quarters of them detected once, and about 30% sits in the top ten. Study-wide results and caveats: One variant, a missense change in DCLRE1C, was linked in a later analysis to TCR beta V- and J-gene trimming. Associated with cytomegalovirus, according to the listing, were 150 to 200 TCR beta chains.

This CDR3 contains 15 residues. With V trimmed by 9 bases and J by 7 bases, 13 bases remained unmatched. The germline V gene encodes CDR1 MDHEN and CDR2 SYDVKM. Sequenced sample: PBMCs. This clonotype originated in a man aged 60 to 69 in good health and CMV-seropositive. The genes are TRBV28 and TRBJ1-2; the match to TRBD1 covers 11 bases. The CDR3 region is CASIIAGTGGGGYTF. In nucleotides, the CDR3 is TGTGCCAGTATTATAGCCGGGACAGGGGGTGGTGGCTACACCTTC.